This TCR beta chain came from a study of long-term antiretroviral therapy in people with HIV. Turning to the study itself: In the earliest collections, sampling predates the 2015 immediate-ART recommendation by about a decade. Study findings and constraints: Diversity went up after ART and still fell short of transplant donor controls. Pre-ART clonal expansion yielded clones that dominated the repertoire at all time points.

This clone was found a few times. Its antigen is unidentified. Germline V gives CDR1 SEHNR, CDR2 FQNEAQ (reference sequence). V lost 0 bases to trimming and J lost 7 bases, with 4 bases between them. This CDR3 contains 12 residues. Everyone in the study who had HIV was treated in the United States. It was version v3.0 of the immunoSEQ assay that was run at survey level. The table came from immunoSEQ multiplex PCR; TCRdb's copy has only in-frame clones and leaves some out. The repertoire holds some 14,000 clones, with 75% to 85% as singletons. The chain recombines TRBV7-9 with TRBJ1-5; no clear D gene. The sequence derives from a man in his forties with HIV. The source material was unsorted PBMCs, sampled 1.3 years before starting antiretroviral therapy. The CDR3 sequence: CASSLAGQPQHF. CDR3 DNA: TGTGCCAGCAGCTTAGCGGGCCAGCCCCAGCATTTT.